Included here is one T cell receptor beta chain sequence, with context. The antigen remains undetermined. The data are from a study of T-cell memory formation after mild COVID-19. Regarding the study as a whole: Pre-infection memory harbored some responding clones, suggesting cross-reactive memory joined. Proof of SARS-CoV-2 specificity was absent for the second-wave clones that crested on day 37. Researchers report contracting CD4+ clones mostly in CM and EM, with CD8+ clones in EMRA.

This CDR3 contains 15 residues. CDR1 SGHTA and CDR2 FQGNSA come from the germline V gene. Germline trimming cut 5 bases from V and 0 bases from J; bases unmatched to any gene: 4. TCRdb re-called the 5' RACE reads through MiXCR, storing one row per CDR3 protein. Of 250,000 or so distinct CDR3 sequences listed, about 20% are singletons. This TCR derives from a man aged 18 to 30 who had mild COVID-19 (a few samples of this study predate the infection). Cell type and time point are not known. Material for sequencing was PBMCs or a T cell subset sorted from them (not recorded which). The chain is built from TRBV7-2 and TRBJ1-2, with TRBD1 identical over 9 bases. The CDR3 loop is CASSVWTGANYGYTF. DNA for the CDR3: TGTGCCAGCAGCGTCTGGACAGGGGCTAACTATGGCTACACCTTC. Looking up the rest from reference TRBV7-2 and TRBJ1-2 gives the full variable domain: GAGVSQSPSNKVTEKGKDVELRCDPISGHTALYWYRQSLGQGLEFLIYFQGNSAPDKSGLPSDRFSAERTGGSVSTLTIQRTQQEDSAVYLCASSVWTGANYGYTFGSGTRLTVV.